Listed below are T cell receptor beta chains from one sample, sequenced in a study of T cells in Graves' hyperthyroidism and ophthalmopathy. TCRdb itself ran the multiplex PCR reads through MiXCR, one entry per CDR3 protein. The sample lists about 320,000 distinct CDR3 sequences, over 15% occurring once. Specimen: blood. The receptor source for this set is a man aged 25 to 40 with Graves' hyperthyroidism. Each CDR3 is given with its conserved first and last residue. A D gene is named only where the DNA matches it firmly.

D gene: .
V gene: TRBV20-1
CDR3 protein: CSAPGTRANTEAFF

D gene: TRBD1
V gene: TRBV7-9
CDR3 protein: CASRAAQGAENTGELFF

D gene: .
V gene: TRBV7-7
CDR3 protein: CASSPGEGAYNEQFF

D gene: .
V gene: TRBV6-1
CDR3 protein: CASGGWADTDTQYF

D gene: .
V gene: TRBV12-5
CDR3 protein: CASGLVQAEGGDYGYTF

D gene: TRBD2
V gene: TRBV28
CDR3 protein: CASSSPVGAGGYEQYF

D gene: .
V gene: TRBV30
CDR3 protein: CAWSVGPYEQYF

D gene: .
V gene: TRBV6-1
CDR3 protein: CASVNGGNEQFF

D gene: .
V gene: TRBV5-1
CDR3 protein: CASSLVGRSTDTKYF

D gene: TRBD1
V gene: TRBV11-2
CDR3 protein: CASSGDRGNTIYF

D gene: TRBD1
V gene: TRBV9
CDR3 protein: CASSVGGTGVWGYTF

D gene: TRBD2
V gene: TRBV5-8
CDR3 protein: CASSSYLSSGYSYNEQFF

D gene: .
V gene: TRBV12-3/TRBV12-4
CDR3 protein: CASSLGGSPGLGGKVETQYF

D gene: TRBD2
V gene: TRBV18
CDR3 protein: CASSSLGLAGNTGELFF

D gene: .
V gene: TRBV6-1
CDR3 protein: CASSLEAPGDGDSPLHF

D gene: .
V gene: TRBV7-9
CDR3 protein: CASSFGETDTQYF

D gene: .
V gene: TRBV5-5
CDR3 protein: CASSLLDGGSPLHF

D gene: .
V gene: TRBV7-3
CDR3 protein: CASSSTRQALPLLFPQHF

D gene: .
V gene: TRBV4-2
CDR3 protein: CASSPLTGPNQPQHF

D gene: TRBD2
V gene: TRBV5-1
CDR3 protein: CASTPGGNEQFF

D gene: .
V gene: TRBV5-6
CDR3 protein: CASSIGASTEAFF

D gene: .
V gene: TRBV12-3/TRBV12-4
CDR3 protein: CASSFMLGGEKLFF

D gene: .
V gene: TRBV30
CDR3 protein: CAWNTGGLAQPQHF

D gene: TRBD2
V gene: TRBV5-1
CDR3 protein: CASSLGTSQETQYF

D gene: .
V gene: TRBV4-2
CDR3 protein: CASSPSDLRGYEQYF

D gene: TRBD1
V gene: TRBV15
CDR3 protein: CATSRRDRGQGGYTF

D gene: TRBD2
V gene: TRBV28
CDR3 protein: CASSGGSAVVYEQYF

D gene: TRBD1
V gene: TRBV28
CDR3 protein: CASSTSGQGHGYTF

D gene: TRBD1
V gene: TRBV4-1
CDR3 protein: CASSQVWQGGNQPQHF

D gene: .
V gene: TRBV7-9
CDR3 protein: CASSFFDVQKGAFF

D gene: TRBD1
V gene: TRBV7-2
CDR3 protein: CASSPTGTGGPGELFF

D gene: .
V gene: TRBV5-6
CDR3 protein: CASSHSGEGSYEQYF

D gene: .
V gene: TRBV11-2
CDR3 protein: CASSLFSDTQYF

D gene: .
V gene: TRBV29-1
CDR3 protein: CSVDDRLAYGYTF

D gene: .
V gene: TRBV4-2
CDR3 protein: CASSQGWETQYF

D gene: TRBD1
V gene: TRBV5-6
CDR3 protein: CASSLGYFERTGGEKLFF

D gene: .
V gene: TRBV20-1
CDR3 protein: CSVPQPLPNSPLHF

D gene: .
V gene: TRBV4-1
CDR3 protein: CASSQDRTNTGELFF

D gene: .
V gene: TRBV14
CDR3 protein: CASSQGFGTDTQYF

D gene: .
V gene: TRBV4-1
CDR3 protein: CASSQRNLGAYEQFF

D gene: .
V gene: TRBV28
CDR3 protein: CASRVWGQPQHF

D gene: TRBD2
V gene: TRBV6-1
CDR3 protein: CASSPRGGDEQFF

D gene: TRBD1
V gene: TRBV5-1
CDR3 protein: CASSFRGGAGTEAFF

D gene: TRBD1
V gene: TRBV11-2
CDR3 protein: CASSSPRDSEHREAFF

D gene: TRBD1
V gene: TRBV7-9
CDR3 protein: CASSRQGETQYF

D gene: TRBD1
V gene: TRBV29-1
CDR3 protein: CSVAGGPISYEQYF